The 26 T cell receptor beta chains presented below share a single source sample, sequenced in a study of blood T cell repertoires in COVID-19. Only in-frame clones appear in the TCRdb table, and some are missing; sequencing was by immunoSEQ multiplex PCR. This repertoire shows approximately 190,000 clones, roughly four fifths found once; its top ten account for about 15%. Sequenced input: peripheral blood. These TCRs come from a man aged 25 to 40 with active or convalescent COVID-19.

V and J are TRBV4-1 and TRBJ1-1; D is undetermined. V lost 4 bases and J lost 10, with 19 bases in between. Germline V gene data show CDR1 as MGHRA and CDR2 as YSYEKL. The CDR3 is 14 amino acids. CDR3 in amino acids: CASSPTLLSQLAFF. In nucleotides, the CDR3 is TGCGCCAGCAGCCCTACGTTGTTGTCCCAACTAGCTTTCTTT.

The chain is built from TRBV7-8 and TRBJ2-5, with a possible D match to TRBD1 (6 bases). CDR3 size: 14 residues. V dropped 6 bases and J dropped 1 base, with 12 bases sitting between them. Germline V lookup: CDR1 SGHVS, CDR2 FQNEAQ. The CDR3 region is CASSYQGSQETQYF. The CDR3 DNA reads TGTGCCAGCAGTTATCAGGGGTCCCAAGAGACCCAGTACTTC.

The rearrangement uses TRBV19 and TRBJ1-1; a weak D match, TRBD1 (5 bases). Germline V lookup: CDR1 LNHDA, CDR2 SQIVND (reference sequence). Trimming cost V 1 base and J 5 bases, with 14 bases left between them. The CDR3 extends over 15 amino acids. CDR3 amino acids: CASSIVGARRTEAFF. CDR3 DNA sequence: TGTGCCAGTAGTATAGTAGGGGCCCGCCGGACTGAAGCTTTCTTT. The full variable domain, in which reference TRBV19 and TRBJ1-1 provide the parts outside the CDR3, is DGGITQSPKYLFRKEGQNVTLSCEQNLNHDAMYWYRQDPGQGLRLIYYSQIVNDFQKGDIAEGYSVSREKKESFPLTVTSAQKNPTAFYLCASSIVGARRTEAFFGQGTRLTVV.

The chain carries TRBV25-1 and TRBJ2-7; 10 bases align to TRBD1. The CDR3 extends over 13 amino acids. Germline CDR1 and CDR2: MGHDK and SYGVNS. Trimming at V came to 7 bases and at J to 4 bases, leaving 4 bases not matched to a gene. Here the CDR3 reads CASTWTGGYEQYF. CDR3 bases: TGTGCCAGCACTTGGACAGGGGGGTACGAGCAGTACTTC.

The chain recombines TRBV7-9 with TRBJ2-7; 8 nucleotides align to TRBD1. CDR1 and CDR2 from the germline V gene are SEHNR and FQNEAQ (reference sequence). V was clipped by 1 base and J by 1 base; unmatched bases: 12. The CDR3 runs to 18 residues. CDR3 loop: CASSLVRFGQGDSYEQYF. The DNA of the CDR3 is TGTGCCAGCAGCTTAGTCAGGTTTGGACAGGGAGATTCCTACGAGCAGTACTTC.

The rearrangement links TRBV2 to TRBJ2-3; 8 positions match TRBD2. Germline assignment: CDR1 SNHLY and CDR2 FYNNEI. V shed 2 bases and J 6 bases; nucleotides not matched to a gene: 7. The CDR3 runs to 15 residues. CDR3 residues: CASSELGLVTDTQYF. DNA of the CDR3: TGTGCCAGCAGTGAACTGGGACTAGTCACGGATACGCAGTATTTT. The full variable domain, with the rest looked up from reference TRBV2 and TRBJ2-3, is EPEVTQTPSHQVTQMGQEVILRCVPISNHLYFYWYRQILGQKVEFLVSFYNNEISEKSEIFDDQFSVERPDGSNFTLKIRSTKLEDSAMYFCASSELGLVTDTQYFGPGTRLTVL.

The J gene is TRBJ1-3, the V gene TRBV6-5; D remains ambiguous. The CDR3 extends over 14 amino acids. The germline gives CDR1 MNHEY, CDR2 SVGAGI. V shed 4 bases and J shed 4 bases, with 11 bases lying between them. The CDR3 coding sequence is TGTGCCAGCAGTTCCGGAGGGTCAGGAAACACCATATATTTT. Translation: CASSSGGSGNTIYF.

Written as DNA, the CDR3 is TGTGCCAGCAGCCATGAGGGGGGGATGAACACTGAAGCTTTCTTT. It is translated as CASSHEGGMNTEAFF. The chain carries TRBV16 and TRBJ1-1, with D maybe TRBD1 (6 bases). V lost 3 bases to trimming and J lost 0 bases, with 11 bases between them. CDR3 length equals 15 residues. CDR1 is KGHSY and CDR2 is FQNENV in the germline V gene.

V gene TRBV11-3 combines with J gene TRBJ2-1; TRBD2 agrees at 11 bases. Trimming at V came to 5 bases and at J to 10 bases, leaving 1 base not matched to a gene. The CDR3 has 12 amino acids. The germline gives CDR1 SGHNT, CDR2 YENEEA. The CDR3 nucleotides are TGTGCCAGCAGCCGGACTAGCGGGGAGCAGTTCTTC. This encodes CASSRTSGEQFF.

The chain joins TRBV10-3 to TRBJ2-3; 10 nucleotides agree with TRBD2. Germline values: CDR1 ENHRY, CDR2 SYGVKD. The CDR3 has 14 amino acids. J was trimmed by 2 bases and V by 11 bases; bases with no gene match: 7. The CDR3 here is CASRLAGDTDTQYF. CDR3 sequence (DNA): TGTGCCTCCCGCCTAGCGGGGGACACAGATACGCAGTATTTT.

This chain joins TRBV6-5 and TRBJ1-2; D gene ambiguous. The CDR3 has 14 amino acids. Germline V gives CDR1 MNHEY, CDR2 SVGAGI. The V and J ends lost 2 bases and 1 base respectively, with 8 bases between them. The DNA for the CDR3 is TGTGCCAGCAGTTACGGGAGGGATAACTATGGCTACACCTTC. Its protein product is CASSYGRDNYGYTF.

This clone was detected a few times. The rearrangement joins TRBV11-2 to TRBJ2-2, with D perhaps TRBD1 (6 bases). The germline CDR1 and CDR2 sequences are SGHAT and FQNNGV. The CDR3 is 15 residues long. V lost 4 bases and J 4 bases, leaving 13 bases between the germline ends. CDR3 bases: TGTGCCAGCAGCTCTCTCAGGGGAGCCACCGGGGAGCTGTTTTTT. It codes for CASSSLRGATGELFF.

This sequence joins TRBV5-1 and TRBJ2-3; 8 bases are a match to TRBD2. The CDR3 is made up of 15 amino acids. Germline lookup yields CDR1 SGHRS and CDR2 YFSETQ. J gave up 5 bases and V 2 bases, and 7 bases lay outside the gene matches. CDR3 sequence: CASSFSGSREDTQYF. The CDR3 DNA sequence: TGCGCCAGCAGCTTCAGCGGGAGTCGCGAAGATACGCAGTATTTT.

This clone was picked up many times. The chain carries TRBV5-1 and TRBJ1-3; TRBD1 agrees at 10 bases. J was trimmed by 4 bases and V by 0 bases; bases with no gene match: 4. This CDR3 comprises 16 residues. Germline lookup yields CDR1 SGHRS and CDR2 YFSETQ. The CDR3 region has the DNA TGCGCCAGCAGCTTGGATGGGACAGGGGTAGGAAACACCATATATTTT. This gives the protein CASSLDGTGVGNTIYF.

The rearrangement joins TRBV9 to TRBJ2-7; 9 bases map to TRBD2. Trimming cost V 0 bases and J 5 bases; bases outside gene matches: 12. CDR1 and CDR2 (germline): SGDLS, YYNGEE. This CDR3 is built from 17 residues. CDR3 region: CASSVGSWLAGIHEQYF. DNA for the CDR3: TGTGCCAGCAGCGTAGGTAGTTGGCTAGCGGGGATCCACGAGCAGTACTTC.

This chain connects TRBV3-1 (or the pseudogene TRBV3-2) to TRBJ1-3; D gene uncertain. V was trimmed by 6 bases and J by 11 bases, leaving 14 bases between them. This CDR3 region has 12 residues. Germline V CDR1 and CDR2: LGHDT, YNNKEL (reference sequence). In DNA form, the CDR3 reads TGTGCCAGCAGGTCCTCGGGGAGGGCCATATATTTT. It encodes CASRSSGRAIYF.

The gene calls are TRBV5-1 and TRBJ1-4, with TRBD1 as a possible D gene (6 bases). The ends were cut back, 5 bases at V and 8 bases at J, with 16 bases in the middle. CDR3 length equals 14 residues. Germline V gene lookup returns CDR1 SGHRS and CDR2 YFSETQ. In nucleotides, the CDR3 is TGCGCCAGCAGGCTCGGGGGGCTTCGGGAAAAACTGTTTTTT. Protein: CASRLGGLREKLFF.

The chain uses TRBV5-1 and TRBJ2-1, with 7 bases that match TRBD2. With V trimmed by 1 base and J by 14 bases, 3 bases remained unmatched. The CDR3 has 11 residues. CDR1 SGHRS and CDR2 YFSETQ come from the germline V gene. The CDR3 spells CASSLQGREFF. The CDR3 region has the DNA TGCGCCAGCAGCTTGCAAGGGAGGGAGTTCTTC.

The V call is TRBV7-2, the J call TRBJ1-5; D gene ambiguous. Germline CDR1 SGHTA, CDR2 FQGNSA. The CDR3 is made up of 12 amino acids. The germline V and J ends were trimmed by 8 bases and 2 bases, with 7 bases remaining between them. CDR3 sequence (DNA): TGTGCCAGCGCGATCGGCAATCAGCCCCAGCATTTT. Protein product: CASAIGNQPQHF.

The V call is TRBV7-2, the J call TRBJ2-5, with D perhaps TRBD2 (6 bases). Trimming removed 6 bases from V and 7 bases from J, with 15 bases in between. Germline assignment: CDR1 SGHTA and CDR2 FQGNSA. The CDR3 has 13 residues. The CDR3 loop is CASSQEGWRTQYF. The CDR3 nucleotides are TGTGCCAGCAGTCAGGAGGGGTGGAGGACCCAGTACTTC.

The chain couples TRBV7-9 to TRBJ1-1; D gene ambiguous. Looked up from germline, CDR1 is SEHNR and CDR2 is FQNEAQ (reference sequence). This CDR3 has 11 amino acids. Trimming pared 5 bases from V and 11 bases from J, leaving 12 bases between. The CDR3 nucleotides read TGTGCCAGCAGCGCCCCCGGAGACGCTTTCTTT. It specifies CASSAPGDAFF.

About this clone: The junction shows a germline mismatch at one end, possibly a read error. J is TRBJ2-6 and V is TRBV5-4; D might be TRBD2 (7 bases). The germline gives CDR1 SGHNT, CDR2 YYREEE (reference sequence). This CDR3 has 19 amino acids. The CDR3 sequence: CPSRKTTGGPPSGANVLTF. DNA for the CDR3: TGTCCCAGCAGAAAAACGACCGGGGGGCCCCCCTCTGGGGCCAACGTCCTGACTTTC.

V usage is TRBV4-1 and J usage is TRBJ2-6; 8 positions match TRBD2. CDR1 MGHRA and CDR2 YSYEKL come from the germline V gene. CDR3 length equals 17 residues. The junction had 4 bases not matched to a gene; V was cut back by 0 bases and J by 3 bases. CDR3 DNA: TGCGCCAGCAGCCAAGATCGGGGGGGCGTTGGGGCCAACGTCCTGACTTTC. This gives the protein CASSQDRGGVGANVLTF.

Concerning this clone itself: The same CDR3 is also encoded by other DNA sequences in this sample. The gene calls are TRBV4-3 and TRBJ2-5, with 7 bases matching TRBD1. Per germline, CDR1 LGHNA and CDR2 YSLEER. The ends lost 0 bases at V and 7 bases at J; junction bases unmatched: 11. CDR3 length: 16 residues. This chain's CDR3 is CASSQDPPGGAATQYF. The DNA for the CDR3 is TGCGCCAGCAGCCAAGACCCCCCAGGGGGAGCCGCGACCCAGTACTTC.

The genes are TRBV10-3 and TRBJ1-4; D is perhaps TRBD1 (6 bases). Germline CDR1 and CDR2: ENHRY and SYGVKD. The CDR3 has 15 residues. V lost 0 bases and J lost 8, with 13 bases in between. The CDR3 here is CAISESLGAQEKLFF. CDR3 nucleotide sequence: TGTGCCATCAGTGAGTCACTGGGGGCTCAAGAAAAACTGTTTTTT.

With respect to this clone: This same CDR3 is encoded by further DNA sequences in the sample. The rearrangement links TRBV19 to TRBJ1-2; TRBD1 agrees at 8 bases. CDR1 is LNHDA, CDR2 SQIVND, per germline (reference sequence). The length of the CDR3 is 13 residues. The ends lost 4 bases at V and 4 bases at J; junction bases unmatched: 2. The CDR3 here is CASSTGQGYGYTF. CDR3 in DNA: TGTGCCAGTAGTACCGGACAGGGCTATGGCTACACCTTC.